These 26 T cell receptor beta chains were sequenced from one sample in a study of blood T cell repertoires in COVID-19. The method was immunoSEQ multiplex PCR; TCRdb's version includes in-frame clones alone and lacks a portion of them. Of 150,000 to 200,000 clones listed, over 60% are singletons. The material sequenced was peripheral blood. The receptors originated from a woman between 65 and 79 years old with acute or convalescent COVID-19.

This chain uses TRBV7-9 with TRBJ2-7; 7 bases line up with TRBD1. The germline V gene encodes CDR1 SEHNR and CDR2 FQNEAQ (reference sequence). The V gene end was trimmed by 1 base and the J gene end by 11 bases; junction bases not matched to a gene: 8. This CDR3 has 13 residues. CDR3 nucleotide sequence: TGTGCCAGCAGCTTAGGTCCCCGGGACAGTGAGTACTTC. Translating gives CASSLGPRDSEYF. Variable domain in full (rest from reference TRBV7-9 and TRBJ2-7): DTGVSQNPRHKITKRGQNVTFRCDPISEHNRLYWYRQTLGQGPEFLTYFQNEAQLEKSRLLSDRFSAERPKGSFSTLEIQRTEQGDSAMYLCASSLGPRDSEYFGPGTRLTVT.

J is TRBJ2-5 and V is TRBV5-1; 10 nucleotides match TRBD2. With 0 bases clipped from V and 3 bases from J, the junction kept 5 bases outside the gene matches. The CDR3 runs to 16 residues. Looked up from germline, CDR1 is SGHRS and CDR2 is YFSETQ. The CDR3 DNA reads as TGCGCCAGCAGCTTGGGCTTTCTAGCGGGAGAAGAGACCCAGTACTTC. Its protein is CASSLGFLAGEETQYF.

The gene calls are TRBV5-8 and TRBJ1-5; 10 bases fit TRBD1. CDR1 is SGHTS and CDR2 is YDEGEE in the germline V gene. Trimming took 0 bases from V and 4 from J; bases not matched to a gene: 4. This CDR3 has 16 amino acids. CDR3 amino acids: CASSLDGTGDNQPQHF. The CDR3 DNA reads TGTGCCAGCAGCTTGGACGGGACAGGGGATAATCAGCCCCAGCATTTT.

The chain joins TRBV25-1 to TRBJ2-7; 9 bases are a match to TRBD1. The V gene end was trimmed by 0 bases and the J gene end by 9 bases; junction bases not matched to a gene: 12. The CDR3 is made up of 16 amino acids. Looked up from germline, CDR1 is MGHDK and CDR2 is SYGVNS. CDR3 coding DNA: TGTGCCAGCAGTGAATATGGCCCTGGGACAGGGTTTCGGCAGTACTTC. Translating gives CASSEYGPGTGFRQYF.

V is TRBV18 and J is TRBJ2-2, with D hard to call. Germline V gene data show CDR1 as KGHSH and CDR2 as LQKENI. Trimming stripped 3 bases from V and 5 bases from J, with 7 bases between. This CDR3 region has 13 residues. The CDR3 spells CASSPQETGELFF. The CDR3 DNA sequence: TGTGCCAGCTCACCCCAGGAAACCGGGGAGCTGTTTTTT. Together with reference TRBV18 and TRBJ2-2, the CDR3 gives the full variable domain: NAGVMQNPRHLVRRRGQEARLRCSPMKGHSHVYWYRQLPEEGLKFMVYLQKENIIDESGMPKERFSAEFPKEGPSILRIQQVVRGDSAAYFCASSPQETGELFFGEGSRLTVL.

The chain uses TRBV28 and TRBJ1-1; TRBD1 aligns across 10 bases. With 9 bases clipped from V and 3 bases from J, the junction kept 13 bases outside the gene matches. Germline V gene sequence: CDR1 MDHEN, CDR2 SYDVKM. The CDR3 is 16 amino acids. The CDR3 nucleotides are TGTGCCAGTATACCCCCCCGAGGACAGGGGGACACTGAAGCTTTCTTT. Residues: CASIPPRGQGDTEAFF.

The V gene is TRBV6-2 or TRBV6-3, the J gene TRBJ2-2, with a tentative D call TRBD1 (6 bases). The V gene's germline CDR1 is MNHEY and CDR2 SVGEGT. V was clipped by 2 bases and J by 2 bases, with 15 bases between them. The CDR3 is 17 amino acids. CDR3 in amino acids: CASSYRGGRTNTGELFF. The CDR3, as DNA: TGTGCCAGCAGTTACAGAGGGGGACGGACCAACACCGGGGAGCTGTTTTTT.

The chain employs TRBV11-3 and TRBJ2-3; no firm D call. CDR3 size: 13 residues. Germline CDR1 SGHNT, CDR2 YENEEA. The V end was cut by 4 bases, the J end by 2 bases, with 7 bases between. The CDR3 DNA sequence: TGTGCCAGCAGCTCCGAGTACACAGATACGCAGTATTTT. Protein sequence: CASSSEYTDTQYF.

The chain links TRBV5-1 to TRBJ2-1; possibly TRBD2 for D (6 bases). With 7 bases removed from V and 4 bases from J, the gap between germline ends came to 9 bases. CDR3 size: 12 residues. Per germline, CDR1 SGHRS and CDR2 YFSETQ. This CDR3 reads CASGREYNEQFF. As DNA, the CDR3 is TGCGCCAGCGGGCGGGAATACAATGAGCAGTTCTTC.

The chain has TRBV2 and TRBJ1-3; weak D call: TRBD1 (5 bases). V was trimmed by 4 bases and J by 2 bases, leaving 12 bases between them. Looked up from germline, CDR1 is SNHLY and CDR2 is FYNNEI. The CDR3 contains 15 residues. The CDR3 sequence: CASSARAGTGNTIYF. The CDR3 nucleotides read TGTGCCAGCAGTGCCCGAGCAGGGACTGGAAACACCATATATTTT.

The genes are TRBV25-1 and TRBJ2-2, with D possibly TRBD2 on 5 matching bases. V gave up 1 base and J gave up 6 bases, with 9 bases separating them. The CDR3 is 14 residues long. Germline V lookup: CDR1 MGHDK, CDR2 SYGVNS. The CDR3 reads CASSEWEQSGELFF. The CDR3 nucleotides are TGTGCCAGCAGTGAATGGGAGCAATCCGGGGAGCTGTTTTTT.

Here the CDR3 DNA reads TGTGCCAGCTCTCGAGGACAGGGGGTGTACGAGCAGTACTTC. Translated, it gives CASSRGQGVYEQYF. The V gene is TRBV18, the J gene TRBJ2-7, with TRBD1 matching over 10 bases. The V gene's germline CDR1 is KGHSH and CDR2 LQKENI. The CDR3 totals 14 residues. Losses at the gene ends were 6 bases for V and 4 bases for J; bases not matched to a gene: 6.

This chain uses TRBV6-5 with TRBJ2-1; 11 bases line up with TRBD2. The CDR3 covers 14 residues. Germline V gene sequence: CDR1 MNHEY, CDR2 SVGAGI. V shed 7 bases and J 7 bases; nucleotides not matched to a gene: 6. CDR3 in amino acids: CASKPGLAANEQFF. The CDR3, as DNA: TGTGCCAGCAAACCGGGACTAGCGGCAAATGAGCAGTTCTTC.

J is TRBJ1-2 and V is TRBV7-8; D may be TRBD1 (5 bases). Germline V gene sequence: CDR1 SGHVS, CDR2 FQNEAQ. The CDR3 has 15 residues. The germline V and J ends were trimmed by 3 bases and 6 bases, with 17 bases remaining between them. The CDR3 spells CASSFARGGIDGYTF. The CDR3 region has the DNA TGTGCCAGCAGCTTCGCAAGGGGAGGGATCGATGGCTACACCTTC.

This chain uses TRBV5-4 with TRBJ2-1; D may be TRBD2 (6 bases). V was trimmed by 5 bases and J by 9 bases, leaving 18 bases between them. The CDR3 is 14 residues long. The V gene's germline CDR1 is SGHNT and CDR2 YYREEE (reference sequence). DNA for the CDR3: TGTGCCAGCAGGCGGGACTCCCAAGGCCGTGAGCAGTTCTTC. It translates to CASRRDSQGREQFF.

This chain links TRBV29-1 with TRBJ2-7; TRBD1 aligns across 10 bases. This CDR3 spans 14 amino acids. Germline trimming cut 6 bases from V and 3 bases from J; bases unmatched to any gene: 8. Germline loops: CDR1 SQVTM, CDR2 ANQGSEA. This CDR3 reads CSVLPGQGIYEQYF. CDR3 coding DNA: TGCAGCGTCCTTCCGGGACAGGGGATCTACGAGCAGTACTTC.

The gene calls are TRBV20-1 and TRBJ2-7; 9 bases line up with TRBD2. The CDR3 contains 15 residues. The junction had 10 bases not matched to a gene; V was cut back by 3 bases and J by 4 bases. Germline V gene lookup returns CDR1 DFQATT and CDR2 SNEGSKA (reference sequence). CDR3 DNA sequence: TGCAGTGCTAGTGAGCTAAGGACTAGCGTGTACGAGCAGTACTTC. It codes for CSASELRTSVYEQYF.

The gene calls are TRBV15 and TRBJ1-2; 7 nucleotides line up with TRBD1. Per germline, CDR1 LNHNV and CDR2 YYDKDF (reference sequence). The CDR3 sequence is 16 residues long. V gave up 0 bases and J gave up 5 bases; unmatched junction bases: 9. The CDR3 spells CATSRDTTGRLYGYTF. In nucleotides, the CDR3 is TGTGCCACCAGCAGAGATACGACAGGGCGGTTGTATGGCTACACCTTC.

The DNA for the CDR3 is TGTGCCAGCACTAGGGGCCGAACAGATACGCAGTATTTT. Protein product: CASTRGRTDTQYF. V usage is TRBV2 and J usage is TRBJ2-3; weak D call: TRBD1 (5 bases). Looked up from germline, CDR1 is SNHLY and CDR2 is FYNNEI. V shed 7 bases and J shed 3 bases, with 11 bases lying between them. The CDR3 extends over 13 amino acids.

This CDR3 is CATSDRDYTQYF. The CDR3 nucleotides read TGTGCCACCAGTGATAGGGACTATACGCAGTATTTT. V gene TRBV24-1 combines with J gene TRBJ2-3; D may be TRBD2 (6 bases). Germline V gives CDR1 KGHDR, CDR2 SFDVKD. This CDR3 has 12 amino acids. The ends were cut back, 3 bases at V and 7 bases at J, with 7 bases in the middle.

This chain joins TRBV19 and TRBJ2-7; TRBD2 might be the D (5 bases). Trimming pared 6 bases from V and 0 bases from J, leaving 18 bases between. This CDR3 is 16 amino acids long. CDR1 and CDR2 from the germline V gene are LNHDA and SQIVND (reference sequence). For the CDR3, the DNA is TGTGCCAGTAGCGCGGGCCGCGGCAGGAGCTCCTACGAGCAGTACTTC. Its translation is CASSAGRGRSSYEQYF.

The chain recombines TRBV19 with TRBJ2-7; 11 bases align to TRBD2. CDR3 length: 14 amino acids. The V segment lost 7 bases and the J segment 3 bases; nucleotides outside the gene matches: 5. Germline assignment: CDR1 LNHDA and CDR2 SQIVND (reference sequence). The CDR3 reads CASKPLAGDYEQYF. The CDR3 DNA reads TGTGCCAGTAAACCACTAGCGGGAGACTACGAGCAGTACTTC.

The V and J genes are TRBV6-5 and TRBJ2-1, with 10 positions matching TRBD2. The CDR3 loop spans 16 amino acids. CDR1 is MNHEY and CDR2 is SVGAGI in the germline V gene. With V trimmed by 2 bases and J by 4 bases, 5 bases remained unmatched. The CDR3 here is CASSYEGLADYNEQFF. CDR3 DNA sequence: TGTGCCAGCAGTTACGAAGGACTAGCGGATTACAATGAGCAGTTCTTC.

CDR3 nucleotide sequence: TGTGCCTGGAGCCGGTCGCTAGCGAACCCAGATACGCAGTATTTT. Its translation is CAWSRSLANPDTQYF. J is TRBJ2-3 and V is TRBV30; possibly TRBD2 for D (6 bases). V lost 3 bases to trimming and J lost 4 bases, with 17 bases between them. Germline V gene lookup returns CDR1 GTSNPN and CDR2 SVGIG (reference sequence). The CDR3 totals 15 residues.

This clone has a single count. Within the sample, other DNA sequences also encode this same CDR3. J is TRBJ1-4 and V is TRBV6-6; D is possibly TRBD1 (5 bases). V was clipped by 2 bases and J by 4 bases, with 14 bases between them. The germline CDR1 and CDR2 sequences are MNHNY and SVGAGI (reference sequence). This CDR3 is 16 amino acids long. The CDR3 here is CASSYPETGGNEKLFF. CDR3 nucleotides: TGTGCCAGCAGTTACCCCGAGACGGGGGGTAATGAAAAACTGTTTTTT.

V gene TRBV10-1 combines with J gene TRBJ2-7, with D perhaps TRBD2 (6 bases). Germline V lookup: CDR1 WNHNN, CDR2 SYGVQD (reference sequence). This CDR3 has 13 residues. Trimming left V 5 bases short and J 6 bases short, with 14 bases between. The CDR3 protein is CASSMSVGGEQYF. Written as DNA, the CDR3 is TGCGCCAGCAGTATGTCGGTCGGGGGCGAGCAGTACTTC.